One sample yielded the 26 T cell receptor beta chains listed below, sequenced in a study of TIL therapy for anti-PD-1-resistant metastatic lung cancer. The libraries were made with immunoSEQ v3. Clones were sequenced by immunoSEQ multiplex PCR, and TCRdb holds only the in-frame ones, with some missing. The sample has 95,000 or so clones, just over 65% seen once. Specified time point: pre-treatment sample, taken before nivolumab and TIL therapy. Most excised metastases sampled were pleural nodules or supraclavicular lymph nodes. Sequenced material: tumor tissue, taken at baseline. These receptors originate from a person aged 25 to 80 with non-small cell lung cancer.

The chain joins TRBV5-6 to TRBJ1-5; no firm D call. Germline CDR1 and CDR2: SGHDT and YYEEEE. This CDR3 is built from 16 residues. Trimming took off 0 bases at V and 3 bases at J, with 13 bases between the two ends. The CDR3 DNA is TGTGCCAGCAGCTTGGTGGCGGACGCCGACAATCAGCCCCAGCATTTT. Its translation is CASSLVADADNQPQHF.

The rearrangement joins TRBV9 to TRBJ2-1, with D tentatively TRBD1 or TRBD2 (6 bases each). Trimming pared 4 bases from V and 3 bases from J, leaving 11 bases between. The CDR3 covers 14 residues. Germline CDR1 and CDR2: SGDLS and YYNGEE. CDR3 DNA sequence: TGTGCCAGCAGCCCAGGGGAGGACTACAATGAGCAGTTCTTC. Translated, it gives CASSPGEDYNEQFF.

V gene TRBV2 combines with J gene TRBJ2-7; possible D gene TRBD1, 5 bases. This CDR3 has 15 amino acids. The germline V gene has CDR1 SNHLY and CDR2 FYNNEI. Trimming stripped 5 bases from V and 2 bases from J, with 16 bases between. The CDR3 here is CASSLGVGSTYEQYF. CDR3 nucleotides: TGTGCCAGCAGTCTAGGGGTAGGGTCGACCTACGAGCAGTACTTC.

This rearrangement joins TRBV7-2 to TRBJ1-3; D not certain. CDR3 length equals 14 residues. V was pared by 2 bases and J by 4 bases, with 9 bases between. The germline V gene has CDR1 SGHTA and CDR2 FQGNSA. CDR3 sequence reads: CASSLPRRGNTIYF. CDR3 nucleotides: TGTGCCAGCAGCTTACCCAGGAGAGGAAACACCATATATTTT.

The gene calls are TRBV28 and TRBJ2-1; perhaps TRBD1 as D (5 bases). The CDR3 totals 13 residues. Germline values: CDR1 MDHEN, CDR2 SYDVKM. Trimming shortened V by 5 bases and J by 9 bases, and 14 bases separated the two germline ends. The CDR3 region has the DNA TGTGCCAGCAGTCTGACGCAGGGAACTGAGCAGTTCTTC. Amino acid sequence: CASSLTQGTEQFF.

J is TRBJ1-4 and V is TRBV6-5; no clear D gene. Trimming pared 2 bases from V and 4 bases from J, leaving 14 bases between. Germline loops: CDR1 MNHEY, CDR2 SVGAGI. The CDR3 extends over 16 amino acids. The CDR3 nucleotides read TGTGCCAGCAGTTACGGTCGTGGAGGGAATAATGAAAAACTGTTTTTT. Amino acid sequence: CASSYGRGGNNEKLFF.

Ten or more counts support this clone. The chain recombines TRBV3-1 (or the pseudogene TRBV3-2) with TRBJ2-6; TRBD1 aligns across 7 bases. Germline trimming cut 1 base from V and 4 bases from J; bases unmatched to any gene: 7. Germline CDR1 is LGHDT and CDR2 is YNNKEL (reference sequence). The length of the CDR3 is 17 residues. The CDR3 loop is CASSQVGTARGANVLTF. CDR3 bases: TGTGCCAGCAGCCAAGTGGGGACAGCAAGGGGGGCCAACGTCCTGACTTTC.

The chain uses TRBV6-2 or TRBV6-3 and TRBJ1-2; D ambiguous. The CDR3 loop spans 15 amino acids. Trimming stripped 2 bases from V and 4 bases from J, with 14 bases between. CDR1 is MNHEY, CDR2 SVGEGT, per germline. For the CDR3, the DNA is TGTGCCAGCAGTTACGAGGCGGGTTTTCGCTATGGCTACACCTTC. Its protein is CASSYEAGFRYGYTF.

The genes are TRBV7-3 and TRBJ2-1; 8 nucleotides line up with TRBD2. Germline V gene data show CDR1 as SGHTA and CDR2 as FQGTGA. V lost 1 base and J lost 7; bases outside the gene matches: 9. The CDR3 covers 16 residues. Here the CDR3 DNA reads TGTGCCAGCAGCTTAAGGGGCGGGGGGCCTCGGAATGAGCAGTTCTTC. Translating it yields CASSLRGGGPRNEQFF.

The gene calls are TRBV7-2 and TRBJ2-6; no clear D gene. CDR1 and CDR2 (germline): SGHTA, FQGNSA. The CDR3 loop spans 12 amino acids. Between the trimmed V and J ends, which lost 5 bases and 5 bases, there was a span of 4 bases. CDR3 nucleotides: TGTGCCAGCAGCCCTAGGGCCAACGTCCTGACTTTC. Its protein is CASSPRANVLTF.

The chain links TRBV3-1 (or the pseudogene TRBV3-2) to TRBJ2-2, with D perhaps assigned TRBD1 or TRBD2 (5 bases each). Per germline, CDR1 LGHDT and CDR2 YNNKEL (reference sequence). This CDR3 comprises 18 residues. Trimming took 0 bases from V and 5 from J, leaving 19 bases between them. The CDR3 DNA reads TGTGCCAGCAGCCAAGAGGAGGCAAACTTTAGGGGTACCGGGGAGCTGTTTTTT. Amino acid sequence: CASSQEEANFRGTGELFF.

This chain joins TRBV4-3 and TRBJ2-1; 11 nucleotides match TRBD2. Germline CDR1 reads LGHNA; CDR2 reads YSLEER. This CDR3 comprises 18 residues. V trimming: 4 bases; J trimming: 4 bases; junction bases outside the gene matches: 12. The CDR3 loop is CASSPQGASGGLYNEQFF. In nucleotides, the CDR3 is TGCGCCAGCAGCCCCCAGGGGGCTAGCGGGGGGCTATACAATGAGCAGTTCTTC.

V gene TRBV4-3 combines with J gene TRBJ2-7; D possibly matches TRBD1 or TRBD2 (5 bases each). V lost 0 bases and J 0 bases, leaving 15 bases between the germline ends. Germline V gives CDR1 LGHNA, CDR2 YSLEER. The CDR3 contains 17 residues. The CDR3 protein is CASSQEITGTSSYEQYF. CDR3 DNA: TGCGCCAGCAGCCAAGAAATAACCGGGACGAGCTCCTACGAGCAGTACTTC.

This chain joins TRBV5-1 and TRBJ2-7; 8 nucleotides line up with TRBD1. Trimming cost V 5 bases and J 2 bases; bases outside gene matches: 6. CDR3 length: 14 residues. CDR1 is SGHRS, CDR2 YFSETQ, per germline. The CDR3 DNA is TGCGCCAGCAGTTTCCGGGACAGGACCTACGAGCAGTACTTC. It translates to CASSFRDRTYEQYF.

V gene TRBV4-3 combines with J gene TRBJ2-1, with 9 bases identical to TRBD1. V trimming: 4 bases; J trimming: 4 bases; junction bases outside the gene matches: 2. The CDR3 totals 14 residues. Germline V CDR1 and CDR2: LGHNA, YSLEER. This CDR3 reads CASSPDRGYNEQFF. The CDR3 DNA reads as TGCGCCAGCAGCCCTGACAGGGGGTACAATGAGCAGTTCTTC.

The chain is built from TRBV28 and TRBJ2-1; D is perhaps TRBD2 (5 bases). Trimming removed 3 bases at V and 10 bases at J, with 13 bases between. The CDR3 sequence is 13 residues long. CDR1 is MDHEN, CDR2 SYDVKM, per germline. CDR3 sequence reads: CASSFSGTGEQFF. The DNA for the CDR3 is TGTGCCAGCAGTTTCTCCGGTACGGGAGAGCAGTTCTTC.

The chain links TRBV19 to TRBJ1-5; a possible D gene is TRBD1 (6 bases). CDR3 length: 16 amino acids. V lost 9 bases to trimming and J lost 6 bases, with 24 bases between them. Germline CDR1 LNHDA, CDR2 SQIVND (reference sequence). CDR3 coding DNA: TGTGCCAGCCACAGGGCGGCAGGGGACGTTCGTCAGCCCCAGCATTTT. As protein: CASHRAAGDVRQPQHF.

This clone was seen more than once but under ten times. The chain uses TRBV7-9 and TRBJ2-5; D not certain. The V gene's germline CDR1 is SEHNR and CDR2 FQNEAQ (reference sequence). This CDR3 contains 8 residues. Trimming removed 3 bases at V and 14 bases at J, with 4 bases between. The CDR3 here is CASSLIYF. The CDR3 DNA is TGTGCCAGCAGCTTGATTTACTTC.

J is TRBJ1-1 and V is TRBV7-9, with 7 bases lining up with TRBD1. Germline V gene lookup returns CDR1 SEHNR and CDR2 FQNEAQ (reference sequence). V lost 5 bases, J lost 8 bases, and 2 bases stayed unmatched. The CDR3 extends over 11 amino acids. Here the CDR3 reads CASSRDREAFF. CDR3 sequence (DNA): TGTGCCAGCAGCCGGGACAGAGAAGCTTTCTTT.

This clone appeared a single time. The chain recombines TRBV12-3 or TRBV12-4 with TRBJ1-5, with D hard to call. CDR3 length: 12 amino acids. Trimming removed 5 bases from V and 5 bases from J, with 7 bases in between. CDR3 sequence (DNA): TGTGCCAGCAGTACCGGTGATCAGCCCCAGCATTTT. Translating it yields CASSTGDQPQHF.

The CDR3 sequence: CASSPRWDNEQFF. CDR3 bases: TGTGCCAGCAGCCCCCGGTGGGACAATGAGCAGTTCTTC. V is TRBV7-2 and J is TRBJ2-1, with unresolved D. With 5 bases removed from V and 5 bases from J, the gap between germline ends came to 10 bases. The CDR3 runs to 13 residues. CDR1 is SGHTA, CDR2 FQGNSA, per germline.

V is TRBV19 and J is TRBJ2-7, with a tentative D call TRBD1 (7 bases). Germline CDR1 is LNHDA and CDR2 is SQIVND (reference sequence). This CDR3 is built from 17 residues. V dropped 0 bases and J dropped 1 base, with 16 bases sitting between them. The CDR3 reads CASSIDGRTGGSYEQYF. The CDR3 DNA follows: TGTGCCAGTAGTATAGATGGGAGGACAGGAGGATCCTACGAGCAGTACTTC.

This clone was counted a single time. The J gene is TRBJ2-4, the V gene TRBV4-1, with 7 bases fitting TRBD1. V dropped 0 bases and J dropped 8; count of bases not matched to a gene: 4. Germline CDR1 is MGHRA and CDR2 is YSYEKL. The CDR3 has 14 amino acids. The CDR3 bases are TGCGCCAGCAGCCAAGAGAGGGGGCGGGACATTCAGTACTTC. Protein product: CASSQERGRDIQYF.

This chain uses TRBV7-9 with TRBJ2-7; TRBD2 might be the D (6 bases). Germline CDR1 and CDR2: SEHNR and FQNEAQ (reference sequence). V was shortened by 7 bases and J by 3 bases, with 13 bases between the two germline ends. CDR3 length equals 13 residues. This CDR3 reads CASMARGGYEQYF. In DNA form, the CDR3 reads TGTGCCAGCATGGCTAGGGGAGGCTACGAGCAGTACTTC.

The V gene is TRBV28, the J gene TRBJ2-4; D not resolved. CDR3 size: 15 residues. Trimming removed 7 bases from V and 0 bases from J, with 13 bases in between. Germline V lookup: CDR1 MDHEN, CDR2 SYDVKM. DNA of the CDR3: TGTGCCAGCACCGACCGACACGGAGCCAAAAACATTCAGTACTTC. Protein product: CASTDRHGAKNIQYF.

The chain links TRBV4-1 to TRBJ2-5; 8 nucleotides align to TRBD1. V was pared by 5 bases and J by 4 bases, with 9 bases of the junction left unmatched. CDR3 length: 15 residues. The germline V gene has CDR1 MGHRA and CDR2 YSYEKL. The CDR3 region is CASSKGRTGRETQYF. The DNA of the CDR3 is TGCGCCAGCAGCAAAGGACGGACAGGGAGAGAGACCCAGTACTTC.